This T cell receptor beta chain was found in a study of cytomegalovirus exposure and HLA in healthy donors. For the study at large: From donors who were HLA-typed, an early data release held around 80 million unique TCRs. The study, taken as a whole, reports: For most TCR beta V segments, an earlier analysis put the productive rate at about 87% or about 30% of the time.

Between the trimmed V and J ends, which lost 4 bases and 2 bases, there was a span of 8 bases. CDR3 length equals 13 residues. The V gene's germline CDR1 is MNHNS and CDR2 SASEGT. The PCR employed 60 Vbeta primers together with 13 Jbeta primers. Sequenced by immunoSEQ multiplex PCR; TCRdb stores in-frame clones only, minus some. The table lists some 190,000 clones, around 80% of them singletons. A note on this clone: The target antigen is unknown.

The TCR comes from a girl between 10 and 17 years old in good health and CMV-seropositive. This rearrangement joins TRBV6-1 to TRBJ1-2; D ambiguous. Sequences were obtained from PBMCs. CDR3 DNA: TGTGCCAGCAGTGTAGAGGAGAACTATGGCTACACCTTC. Translation: CASSVEENYGYTF.